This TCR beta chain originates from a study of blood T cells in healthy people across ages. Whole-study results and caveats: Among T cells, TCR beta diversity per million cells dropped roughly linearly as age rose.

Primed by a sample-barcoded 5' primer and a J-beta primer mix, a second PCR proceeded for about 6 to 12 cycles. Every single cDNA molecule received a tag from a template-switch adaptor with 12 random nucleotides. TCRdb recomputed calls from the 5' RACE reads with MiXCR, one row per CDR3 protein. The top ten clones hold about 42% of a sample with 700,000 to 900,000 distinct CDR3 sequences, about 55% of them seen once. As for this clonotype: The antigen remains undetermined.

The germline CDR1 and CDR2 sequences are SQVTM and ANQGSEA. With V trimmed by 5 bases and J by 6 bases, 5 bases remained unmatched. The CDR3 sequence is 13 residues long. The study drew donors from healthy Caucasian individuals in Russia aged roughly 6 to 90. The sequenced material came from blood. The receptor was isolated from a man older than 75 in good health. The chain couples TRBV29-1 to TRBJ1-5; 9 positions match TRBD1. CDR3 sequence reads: CSVTGQGGQPQHF. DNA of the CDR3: TGCAGCGTTACGGGACAGGGTGGTCAGCCCCAGCATTTT.